The rows below give T cell receptor beta chains drawn from one sample of a study of blood T cell repertoires in COVID-19. Sequencing used immunoSEQ multiplex PCR; TCRdb keeps in-frame clones, though not all of them. The sample contains roughly 230,000 clones, 81% of which appear only once. The source material was peripheral blood. The receptors were gathered from a woman of 80 years or more with acute or convalescent COVID-19. The CDR3 runs from the conserved cysteine through the conserved F or W. Fields, in order: V gene, clone size, J gene, D gene, CDR3 DNA, CDR3 protein. A D gene is named only where the DNA matches it firmly. Not every row has a clone size; where given, it reads once, few, many or a size class.

>TRBV15|-|TRBJ1-1|-
TGTGCCACCAGCGACGGGGGGCCCGGACATCTTGGGACTGAAGCTTTCTTT
CATSDGGPGHLGTEAFF
>TRBV9|-|TRBJ2-5|TRBD2
TGTGCCAGCAGCGTACTAGCGGGGAAAGAGACCCAGTACTTC
CASSVLAGKETQYF
>TRBV7-2|few|TRBJ2-2|TRBD2
TGTGCCAGCAGCTTAGCCCCCGGACTAGCGGAGAACACCGGGGAGCTGTTTTTT
CASSLAPGLAENTGELFF
>TRBV15|-|TRBJ2-5|TRBD1
TGTGCCACCAGCAGGGACCCGGGACAGGAGACCCAGTACTTC
CATSRDPGQETQYF
>TRBV11-2|-|TRBJ2-7|TRBD1
TGTGCCAGCAGCCCGACGGACAGGGGGGGCGAGCAGTACTTC
CASSPTDRGGEQYF
>TRBV5-1|-|TRBJ2-3|-
TGCGCCAGCAGCTTTGAGGTGGCAGATACGCAGTATTTT
CASSFEVADTQYF
>TRBV19|-|TRBJ2-7|TRBD2
TGTGCCTCCAAGGGGACCGGGACTAGTTACCACGAGCAGTACTTC
CASKGTGTSYHEQYF
>TRBV19|-|TRBJ2-2|-
TGTGCCAGTACCCAAGCGGGCATTAGCATCACCGGGGAGCTGTTTTTT
CASTQAGISITGELFF
>TRBV6-1|-|TRBJ1-5|-
TGTGCCAGCAGTGAAGGGTTGAGGCAGCCCCAGCATTTT
CASSEGLRQPQHF
>TRBV5-1|-|TRBJ1-3|-
TGCGCCAGCAGCCATACAAGATACACCAGGGGAAACACCATATATTTT
CASSHTRYTRGNTIYF
>TRBV2|-|TRBJ2-7|TRBD1
TGTGCCAGCAGTAACCGGGACAGGGTCTACGAGCAGTACTTC
CASSNRDRVYEQYF
>TRBV19|-|TRBJ2-1|-
TGTGCCAGTAGTGAGGAGGACTGGGGTTACAATGAGCAGTTCTTC
CASSEEDWGYNEQFF
>TRBV28|once|TRBJ2-5|TRBD2
TGTGCCAGCCAAGTCATAAGTGGGGCGGGAGGGCCCTCTACGGAGACCCAGTACTTC
CASQVISGAGGPSTETQYF
>TRBV29-1|-|TRBJ2-3|TRBD2
TGCAGCGTTGCGACTAGCGGGAACACAGATACGCAGTATTTT
CSVATSGNTDTQYF
>TRBV7-9|-|TRBJ1-1|-
TGTGCCAGCAGCTTATTGAACAGCATAAACACTGAAGCTTTCTTT
CASSLLNSINTEAFF
>TRBV5-1|-|TRBJ1-5|-
TGCGCCAGCAGCTTGGGCTCTAATAGCAATCAGCCCCAGCATTTT
CASSLGSNSNQPQHF
>TRBV3-1/TRBV3-2|-|TRBJ2-7|TRBD2
TGTGCCAGCAGCCAAAATTTGGGAGGGAACGAGCAGTACTTC
CASSQNLGGNEQYF
>TRBV27|-|TRBJ2-1|TRBD2
TGTGCCAGCAGTACCGCAGCTAGCGGGAGGTTCTCTGATGAGCAGTTCTTC
CASSTAASGRFSDEQFF
>TRBV28|-|TRBJ1-3|-
TGTGCCAGCAGTCCACGAGGAAGGCATGGAAACACCATATATTTT
CASSPRGRHGNTIYF
>TRBV20-1|-|TRBJ2-5|-
TGCAGTGGAGACCCAGGGGAGACCCAGTACTTC
CSGDPGETQYF
>TRBV5-1|-|TRBJ2-1|TRBD2
TGCGCCAGCAGCTCCTCCTCGGGACTAGCGTTCAATGAGCAGTTCTTC
CASSSSSGLAFNEQFF
>TRBV7-2|-|TRBJ1-2|-
TGTGCCAGCAGCTTAGACGGACAGAACTATGGCTACACCTTC
CASSLDGQNYGYTF
>TRBV4-2|once|TRBJ1-6|-
TGTGCCAGCAGCCATGCTGACAGCCGTTCACCCCTCCACTTT
CASSHADSRSPLHF
>TRBV6-1|-|TRBJ2-4|TRBD1
TGTGCCAGCAGTGTATCCGGGACAGCACATAGTACTTCCAAAAACATTCAGTACTTC
CASSVSGTAHSTSKNIQYF
>TRBV6-2/TRBV6-3|-|TRBJ2-7|TRBD2
TGTGCCAGCAGTCTAGCGGGGGATTCCTACGAGCAGTACTTC
CASSLAGDSYEQYF
>TRBV12-5|-|TRBJ1-2|-
TGTGCTAGTGCCCCCAGTGCGGGTACTAACTATGGCTACACCTTC
CASAPSAGTNYGYTF